The present entry profiles one T cell receptor (beta chain) with its context. This CDR3 is 14 amino acids long. With V trimmed by 6 bases and J by 5 bases, 7 bases remained unmatched. Germline CDR1 MDHEN, CDR2 SYDVKM. This entry comes from a study of tumor T cells in aggressive B-cell lymphoma. Sequencing was performed with immunoSEQ multiplex PCR; in TCRdb, only in-frame clones are kept and a portion is missing. The sample contains fewer than 6,500 clones, about 80% of which appear only once. The clonotype originates from an adult with diffuse large B cell lymphoma. The sample consisted of tumor tissue. The V and J genes are TRBV28 and TRBJ2-7, with 10 bases fitting TRBD2. CDR3 in DNA: TGTGCCAGCAGACCGGGACTAGCGATGCACGAGCAGTACTTC. This codes for CASRPGLAMHEQYF.